Given below is one T cell receptor (beta chain) in context. Its antigen is currently unknown. This sample was taken from a study of T cell repertoires in cytomegalovirus infection. Background on the study: HLA-B-restricted CMV epitopes that are well studied were used alongside recently identified HLA-C-restricted ones. It was the public TCR beta signatures that indicated both CMV infection and matching HLA type.

General observations from the study: Predominance within the ex vivo response was attributable to HLA-C-restricted CMV-specific TCR beta clonotypes. The cumulative frequency of public TCR beta families identified carriers of CMV plus the relevant HLA.

TCRdb used MiXCR to reprocess the reads, holding one entry per CDR3 protein. The sample has around 340,000 distinct CDR3 sequences, 25% to 30% seen once. Germline V gene data show CDR1 as SGHDT and CDR2 as YYEEEE. This CDR3 spans 11 amino acids. The V end was cut by 1 base, the J end by 9 bases, with 6 bases between. V is TRBV5-6 and J is TRBJ2-3, with D hard to call. This sequence was found in a human donor in good health (CMV status not recorded). Some clones in this sample may be carry-over from other donors' samples. The sequences come from cultured PBMCs, collected from culture after CMV antigen stimulation. The chain's CDR3 is CASSLSVTQYF. Here the CDR3 DNA reads TGTGCCAGCAGCTTGTCAGTCACGCAGTATTTT.